This T cell receptor beta chain was identified during a study of cytomegalovirus exposure and HLA in healthy donors (dated by TCRdb to the late 2010s). Study-wide context: An earlier analysis of several hundred of the donors reported approximately 260 Gb of sequence data and 117 million unique TCR beta sequences obtained from approximately 180 million T cells. Approximately 310 gigabases of sequencing data and around 90 million unique TCR sequences made up an early release that covered nearly 650 HLA-typed donors. Among the roughly 400 genotyped donors, around 81% belonged to the genetic ancestry cluster associated with self-reported Caucasian donors. The study was designed to test whether signatures of past pathogen exposure could be identified by cataloging public T cell receptors. The study used immunosequencing to profile the T cell repertoires of 666 subjects and linked those repertoires to cytomegalovirus serostatus. Besides the first cohort of around 700 subjects, a separate validation cohort made up of roughly 120 different subjects was used. High-throughput TCR immunosequencing, statistical association of individual TCRs with disease status, and machine learning were combined to predict cytomegalovirus infection status. In a later analysis, previously published TCR beta repertoires from 666 donors were re-analyzed and high-resolution HLA genotyping was added so that TCR occurrence patterns could be studied. Rather than using new phenotypic data, the later analysis identified candidate immune exposures from TCR beta sequences and from how often those sequences occurred across donors. An earlier analysis of some 600 of the donors applied high-throughput TCR beta sequencing to assess whether each TCR beta V gene segment acted as functional or pseudogenic. Donor age, sex, ethnicity and CMV serostatus were compiled alongside the repertoire data. Genome-wide SNP genotypes for about 55% of the roughly 670 donors were used in a later genetic analysis, which treated that subset as a discovery cohort. All discovery cohort repertoires had been generated using a single sequencing platform. HLA typing covered class I and class II loci at four-digit resolution. Typing coverage varied by locus: roughly 629-630 donors for A, B, C, DRB1 and DQB1; roughly 560 for DQA1; around 570 for DPA1; around 450 for DPB1. Because of strong linkage in the cohort, a few DR-DQ haplotypes were treated as single units for association and clustering. Across 300 to 400 genotyped donors of the cohort, an average of about 250,000 unique TCR beta nucleotide sequences per donor were sequenced, and 15% to 20% of those sequences were non-productive. Summary of the overall study and its limitations: Linkage disequilibrium might explain the correlated functional status among segregating V segments, but an unknown experimental factor could not be ruled out. A further reported finding was that TCR beta sequences accurately predicted the HLA-A and HLA-B alleles for most subjects in the first cohort. Three of the identified cytomegalovirus-associated TCR beta chains were confirmed in vitro to be specific for cytomegalovirus antigens. A later analysis reported that several top co-occurrence clusters appeared linked to parvovirus B19, influenza, CMV and Epstein-Barr virus. A cluster of highly shared sequence variants was judged likely to be a technical artifact of the sequencing pipeline. Assigning TCR associations to individual alleles was difficult when HLA alleles, especially DR and DQ, strongly co-occurred. CMV serostatus was the only immune exposure information available for the cohort. According to a later analysis, TCR association rates differed among HLA loci, with DRB1 alleles showing the most associated TCRs and HLA-C alleles showing the fewest. The presence/absence analyses assumed that sequencing depth was roughly uniform across donors, and that assumption may not be true. The classifier was reported to diagnose cytomegalovirus status with high specificity and sensitivity in both the original cohort and the validation cohort. Compared with equally common non-associated chains, HLA-associated TCR beta chains in a later analysis were more clonally expanded and had lower generation probabilities. Across donors, most TCR sequences were observed very rarely, whereas some public TCRs were present in many individuals. A later analysis found that most CMV-associated TCR beta chains appeared HLA-restricted, with HLA associations seemingly driven largely by CMV exposure. In a later genetic analysis, fewer N-insertions in productive TCRs were reported among donors in an Asian-associated ancestry cluster than the approximately 630-donor mean. Some IMGT-functional V segments, including TRBV6-2 and TRBV6-3, could not be told apart with the 87-base-pair reads, so those segments were excluded. In an earlier analysis of 587 of the donors, most TCR beta V segments appeared in productive rearrangements about 90% or about 30% of the time, broadly matching IMGT annotations. Because HLA typing was missing for some donors at each locus, association tests included only the typed subset. This cohort had only TCR beta chains sequenced, and the lack of alpha or paired-chain data limited which features could be detected. The study gave a list of under 200 TCR beta chains associated with cytomegalovirus. A later analysis associated 16,951 TCR beta sequences with specific HLA alleles at a false discovery rate of 0.05. V-gene and J-gene trimming of TCR beta chains was associated with a missense DCLRE1C variant in a later genetic analysis, and the association was replicated in an independent cohort. The authors suggested that the approach could potentially be extended to other disease states and immunological phenotypes. Because counts were too low, roughly 16 rarely observed V segments, including chromosome 9 orphons, were left out of the earlier analysis of a few hundred of the donors.

The library was generated by the immunoSEQ multiplex PCR assay. For the multiplex PCR, a mixture combining 60 forward primers for TCR Vbeta segments and 13 reverse primers for TCR Jbeta segments was used. The CDR3 region of rearranged TCR beta genes was amplified from genomic DNA with a multiplex PCR assay. The Illumina HiSeq System was used to sequence the amplified TCR beta libraries as 87-base-pair reads. Per the authors' processing: A later analysis counted some 74 million unique TCR beta chains across the approximately 700 repertoires, and roughly 11 million of these chains were shared by at least two donors. A nearest-neighbor algorithm error-corrected the raw reads and collapsed the reads into unique sequences, merging closely related sequences to remove PCR and sequencing errors. V, D and J gene segments were assigned by aligning CDR3 sequences to IMGT reference sequences. For a sequence to be retained, a match of at least six nucleotides was required to both a V gene segment and a J gene segment. A rearrangement was called productive if the CDR3 had no stop codons and remained in frame with V and J, and every other rearrangement was called non-productive. Following IMGT convention, CDR3 was defined as the stretch from the second conserved V-encoded cysteine up to the conserved J-encoded phenylalanine. The earlier analysis of 500 to 750 of the donors excluded any sequence lacking an unambiguous match to a single V gene segment. An earlier analysis of some 500 of the donors classified V segments as functional when productive rearrangements were above 56.7% and as segregating when the standard deviation between donors was above 5%. A statistical classification framework was developed to diagnose cytomegalovirus status using the catalog of TCR beta chain sequences. In a later analysis, TCR nucleotide sequences were compared against IMGT/GENE-DB human TR gene sequences so that V and J genes could be assigned. In a later analysis, CDR3 sequences and most-parsimonious VDJ recombination scenarios were assigned using the TCRdist pipeline. A later analysis defined each TCR beta chain by its CDR3 amino acid sequence plus V-gene family, and excluded reads lacking a unique V-gene family. To address suspected cross-contamination and a sequencing artifact, a later analysis removed some 620 highly shared, low-generation-probability nucleotide sequences. In a later analysis, a clonal expansion index for each public chain was calculated from normalized within-repertoire ranks of inferred template counts. In a later analysis, generation probabilities were computed with a VDJ recombination model fitted to out-of-frame rearrangements, and the resulting probabilities were checked against IGoR. Hypergeometric tests were used in a later analysis to score TCR-TCR, TCR-HLA and TCR-CMV co-occurrence, with a repertoire-size bias correction applied to the TCR pairs. False discovery rates were estimated in a later analysis by permuting HLA or CMV assignments 20 times. In a later analysis, co-occurring TCRs were grouped with DBSCAN, and TCRdist sequence similarity was added when clustering was performed within HLA-allele-positive subsets. For co-occurrence clustering, repertoires with fewer than 30,000 or more than 120,000 public chains were excluded, along with five repertoires with anomalous nucleotide sharing. TCRdb mirrors the immuneACCESS table, restricted to in-frame sequences. Some clones are absent from its copies; in checked studies, under half trace to an unresolved V gene, and the reason for the others is unknown. V and J calls and clone size come straight from that table; D and trimming were deduced from the DNA. In this sample the table shows under 200,000 clones, 75% to 85% of which occur a single time. Around 2.3% of the sample is in the top ten clones.

The cohort consisted of hundreds of healthy bone marrow donors. At the time of sampling, every cohort member was nominally healthy, though immune exposures that went unrecorded were likely present. The donor tested CMV seronegative, placing the donor among the 300 to 450 seronegative members of the cohort. Each donor provided a peripheral blood sample, and peripheral blood mononuclear cells were used for TCR beta sequencing. The Qiagen DNeasy Blood Extraction Kit was used to extract genomic DNA from the blood cell samples. Note on this clone: It lacks a known antigen. No base quality information exists; no much larger clone differs at one position.

V is pruned by 4 bases and J by 7 bases, leaving 6 bases of the junction without a gene match. Including the terminal cysteine and phenylalanine, the CDR3 comprises 16 residues. The CDR3 DNA has 48 bases and is translated from base 1. CDR1 SGDLS and CDR2 YYNGEE were looked up in the germline V gene. The sequence was collected from a woman aged 50 to 60 in good health and CMV-seronegative. The V gene is TRBV9 and the J gene is TRBJ2-2, and 14 junction bases match TRBD2. Source material: PBMCs. The CDR3 corresponds to CASSPRLAGGVGELFF. The DNA reads as follows: TGTGCCAGCAGCCCCCGACTAGCGGGGGGGGTCGGGGAGCTGTTTTTT. With all but the CDR3 taken from the reference TRBV9 and TRBJ2-2 genes, the full variable domain is: DSGVTQTPKHLITATGQRVTLRCSPRSGDLSVYWYQQSLDQGLQFLIQYYNGEERAKGNILERFSAQQFPDLHSELNLSSLELGDSALYFCASSPRLAGGVGELFFGEGSRLTVL.